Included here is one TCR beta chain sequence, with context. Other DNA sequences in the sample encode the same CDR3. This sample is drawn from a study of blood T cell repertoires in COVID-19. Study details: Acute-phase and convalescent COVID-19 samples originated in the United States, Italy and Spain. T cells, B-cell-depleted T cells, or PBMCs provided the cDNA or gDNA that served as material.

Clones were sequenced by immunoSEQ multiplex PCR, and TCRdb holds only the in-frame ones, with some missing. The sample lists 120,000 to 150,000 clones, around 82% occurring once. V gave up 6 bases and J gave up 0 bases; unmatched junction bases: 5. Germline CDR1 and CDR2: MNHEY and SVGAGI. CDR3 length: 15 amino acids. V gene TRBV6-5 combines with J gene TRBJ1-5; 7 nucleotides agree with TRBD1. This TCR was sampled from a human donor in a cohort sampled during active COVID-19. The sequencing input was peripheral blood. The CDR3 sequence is CASSRQGLSNQPQHF. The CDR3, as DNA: TGTGCCAGCAGCCGACAGGGCCTTAGCAATCAGCCCCAGCATTTT.